Listed below are T cell receptor delta chains from one sample, sequenced in a study of Vδ1+ human thymocytes. TCRdb re-processed the multiplex PCR reads via CATT. The data hold 45,000 to 60,000 delta-chain clones, with roughly 15% observed a single time. The sequenced sample consisted of Vdelta1+ gamma-delta thymocytes from the thymus. The receptors originated from a boy younger than two who had congenital heart surgery. Both conserved end residues are part of each CDR3. A D gene is named only where the DNA matches it firmly. Some rows have no size entry. The others give once, few or many, or a class for an expanded clone.

d_call clone_size j_call v_call cdr3_nt cdr3_aa
TRDD3 few TRDJ1 TRDV1 TGTGCTCTTGGGGAAGGAGCCTTCCTAGGGGGATACGCAAATAAACTCATCTTT CALGEGAFLGGYANKLIF
TRDD3 few TRDJ1 TRDV2 TGTGCCCGGTTATTGTACTGGGGGATGTTGTGCACCGATAAACTCATCTTT CARLLYWGMLCTDKLIF
TRDD3 few TRDJ1 TRDV1 TGTGCTCTTGGGGACCCTCCGAGGGGATACTTCCACACCGATAAACTCATCTTT CALGDPPRGYFHTDKLIF
. . TRDJ1 TRDV1 TGTGCTCTTGGGGTACGAGCCCAGGGGGATCCTACGCTGGGTAAACTCATCTTT CALGVRAQGDPTLGKLIF
TRDD3 few TRDJ1 TRDV1 TGTGCTCTTGGGGAACGAATACTTTACTGGGGGATACTGGGGTACACCGATAAACTCATCTTT CALGERILYWGILGYTDKLIF
TRDD2 . TRDJ1 TRDV1 TGTGCTCTTGGGGCTCCTTCCTACCTCACGGGGGTTTACACCGATAAACTCATCTTT CALGAPSYLTGVYTDKLIF
. . TRDJ1 TRDV2 TGTGCCCGTTTTTTACTGGGAAGACTCATCTTT CARFLLGRLIF
. . TRDJ1 TRDV1 TGTGCTCTTGGGGAACTAATCCCCCCATTCGACTGGACGACCGATGAACTCATCTTT CALGELIPPFDWTTDELIF
TRDD3 . TRDJ1 TRDV1 TGTGCTCTTGTCCGCCCGGGGATACTGGTCACCGATAAACTCATCTTT CALVRPGILVTDKLIF
TRDD3 . TRDJ1 TRDV1 TGTGCTCTTGGGGAGCCCTTCTCATTACTGGGGGGTAAACTCATCTTT CALGEPFSLLGGKLIF
TRDD3 few TRDJ1 TRDV1 TGTGCTCTTGGGGAGACTCCTACGCTGGGGGATACGATCGATAAACTCATCTTT CALGETPTLGDTIDKLIF
. medium-sized TRDJ1 TRDV2 TGTGCCTGGGTCACCGATAAACTCATCTTT CAWVTDKLIF
TRDD3 . TRDJ1 TRDV1 TGTGCTCTTGGGGAACTGGGCCCCTCCGCGACGCGGGAGGTGGGGGATACCCATATAAAGTACACCGATAAACTCATCTTT CALGELGPSATREVGDTHIKYTDKLIF
TRDD3 few TRDJ1 TRDV1 TGTGCTCTTGGGGAACCCCCGCTCTCCGTGTCTGGGGGATACACCGATAAACTCATCTTT CALGEPPLSVSGGYTDKLIF
TRDD3 . TRDJ1 TRDV2 TGTGCCTGTGACACCCCTACTGGGGGATACGGCGATAAACTCATCTTT CACDTPTGGYGDKLIF
TRDD3 medium-sized TRDJ1 TRDV2 TGTGCCTGTGACAAATGGTACTGGGGGACCACCGATAAACTCATCTTT CACDKWYWGTTDKLIF
TRDD3 . TRDJ1 TRDV2 TGTGCCTGTGACACCGAGCCCTCCTCCGAACTACTGGGGGATAATGAACTCATCTTT CACDTEPSSELLGDNELIF
TRDD3 . TRDJ1 TRDV1 TGTGCTCTTGACCTTACTGGGGGATACACCGATAAACTCATCTTT CALDLTGGYTDKLIF
TRDD3 . TRDJ1 TRDV1 TGTGCTCTTGGGGATGCTCTGGGGGATGTTTACACCGATAAACTCATCTTT CALGDALGDVYTDKLIF
. . TRDJ1 TRDV1 TGTGCTCTTGGGTCCGAAACGCCGGGTAAACTCATCTTT CALGSETPGKLIF
TRDD3 . TRDJ1 TRDV1 TGTGCTCTTGGGGAACTTCCCCCTGGGGGATACGCTTCCGGTAAACTCATCTTT CALGELPPGGYASGKLIF
TRDD3 few TRDJ1 TRDV1 TGTGCTCTTGGGGAACGTGGACTGGGGAAGACCGATAAACTCATCTTT CALGERGLGKTDKLIF
. few TRDJ1 TRDV1 TGTGCTCTTGGGCACAACCTCTTGGGAGGGATGTACACCGATAAACTCATCTTT CALGHNLLGGMYTDKLIF
. few TRDJ1 TRDV1 TGTGCTCTTGGGACTTACCTTTACAACGGGCGGGATAAGTTCGATAAACTCATCTTT CALGTYLYNGRDKFDKLIF
. . TRDJ1 TRDV1 TGTGCTCTTGGGGAACTAATTCCCCTACACCCTACTGGTAACAACACCGATAAACTCATCTTT CALGELIPLHPTGNNTDKLIF